This T cell receptor (beta chain) was identified in a study of blood T cell repertoires in COVID-19. V was shortened by 3 bases and J by 3 bases, with 11 bases between the two germline ends. The CDR3 is made up of 14 amino acids. Germline V gene lookup returns CDR1 KGHSH and CDR2 LQKENI. Profiling relied on immunoSEQ multiplex PCR, and the TCRdb table lists in-frame clones only, not all of them. The data contain about 230,000 clones, around 81% of them seen just once; the ten biggest clones take up 4% to 5.5%. Source material: peripheral blood. This TCR was sampled from a middle-aged man with active or convalescent COVID-19. The gene calls are TRBV18 and TRBJ1-1; the D gene is possibly TRBD1 (6 bases). The CDR3 DNA reads TGTGCCAGCTCACCGGGGGCGCCTTACACTGAAGCTTTCTTT. The encoded protein is CASSPGAPYTEAFF.